This T cell receptor (beta chain) comes out of a study of CD8+CD57+ T cells in acquired aplastic anemia. V lost 0 bases, J lost 2 bases, and 2 bases stayed unmatched. The CDR3 consists of 16 residues. Looked up from germline, CDR1 is PRHDT and CDR2 is FYEKMQ (reference sequence). TCR beta VDJ combinations and CDR3 sequences were profiled from genomic DNA. TCRdb fed the reads into MiXCR, producing one record per CDR3 protein. The sample has a few hundred thousand distinct CDR3 sequences, roughly 50% seen once; the top ten hold about 20%. Patients picked for sequencing had shown CD8+CD57+ cell expansion detected by flow cytometry. This clonotype was observed at least ten times.

Sequencing used sorted CD4+, CD8+, or CD8+CD57+ T cells (not recorded which) from PBMCs. The sequence came from a human donor with aplastic anemia. The chain has TRBV13 and TRBJ2-2, with 8 bases that match TRBD2. CDR3 loop: CASSLGLAVNTGELFF. The DNA for the CDR3 is TGTGCCAGCAGCTTAGGACTAGCGGTAAACACCGGGGAGCTGTTTTTT.